This TCR beta chain was sequenced for a study of beta chain features in type 1 diabetes. Expressed TCRB transcripts were sequenced because the entire RNA isolate underwent reverse transcription. Clones were read by immunoSEQ multiplex PCR, and TCRdb kept only the in-frame ones, dropping some. The data contain about 340,000 clones, 7.5% to 9% of them singletons. On this clone: Different DNA sequences within this sample yield the same CDR3.

The germline gives CDR1 SEHNR, CDR2 FQNEAQ (reference sequence). Trimming took off 3 bases at V and 7 bases at J, with 10 bases between the two ends. CDR3 length: 13 amino acids. The sequenced material came from central memory CD4+ T cells from blood. The origin of this receptor is a woman younger than 30 in good health. The rearrangement uses TRBV7-9 and TRBJ2-1, with D tentatively TRBD2 (5 bases). CDR3 in DNA: TGTGCCAGCAGCTTGGGGAGAAGTAATGAGCAGTTCTTC. This codes for CASSLGRSNEQFF.